This entry lists 5 T cell receptor beta chains sequenced from one sample in a study of blood T cell repertoires in COVID-19. Some clones are missing from TCRdb's copy, which holds only in-frame ones; the method was immunoSEQ multiplex PCR. The top ten hold roughly 1.2% of the sample, which has about 180,000 clones, over 75% seen once. The source material was PBMCs or T cells enriched from blood (not recorded which). These receptors originate from a human donor with acute COVID-19. The donor label of this sample is uncertain.

The J gene is TRBJ1-1, the V gene TRBV3-1 (or the pseudogene TRBV3-2), with TRBD1 matching over 7 bases. Germline trimming cut 4 bases from V and 3 bases from J; bases unmatched to any gene: 8. CDR1 LGHDT and CDR2 YNNKEL come from the germline V gene (reference sequence). CDR3 length equals 15 residues. The CDR3 protein is CASSPSTGSDTEAFF. The CDR3 DNA follows: TGTGCCAGCAGCCCCTCGACAGGGTCGGACACTGAAGCTTTCTTT.

The gene calls are TRBV3-1 (or the pseudogene TRBV3-2) and TRBJ1-5; D perhaps matches TRBD1 (6 bases). The CDR3 contains 19 residues. The V end lost 0 bases, the J end lost 0 bases, and 18 bases lay between the germline ends. Germline V gene sequence: CDR1 LGHDT, CDR2 YNNKEL (reference sequence). CDR3 loop: CASSQEVETGLYSNQPQHF. As DNA, the CDR3 is TGTGCCAGCAGCCAAGAAGTAGAGACAGGACTTTATAGCAATCAGCCCCAGCATTTT.

The rearrangement links TRBV9 to TRBJ1-6; D remains unclear. CDR1 and CDR2 from the germline V gene are SGDLS and YYNGEE. CDR3 length: 14 amino acids. Trimming removed 0 bases at V and 6 bases at J, with 7 bases between. The CDR3 nucleotides read TGTGCCAGCAGCGTAGACAGTTCTAATTCACCCCTCCACTTT. This encodes CASSVDSSNSPLHF.

The chain has TRBV30 and TRBJ1-5, with 9 positions matching TRBD1. Trimming cost V 5 bases and J 6 bases; bases outside gene matches: 5. The CDR3 covers 13 residues. Germline V gene data show CDR1 as GTSNPN and CDR2 as SVGIG (reference sequence). The CDR3 DNA reads as TGTGCCTGGGACAGGGGGAATGGTCAGCCCCAGCATTTT. It is translated as CAWDRGNGQPQHF.

This chain links TRBV7-2 with TRBJ2-3, with D tentatively TRBD2 (5 bases). The length of the CDR3 is 14 residues. Trimming cost V 3 bases and J 5 bases, with 12 bases left between them. In germline, CDR1 is SGHTA, CDR2 FQGNSA. Here the CDR3 reads CASSLRRLGDTQYF. The CDR3 nucleotides read TGTGCCAGCAGCTTGAGGAGGTTAGGAGATACGCAGTATTTT.